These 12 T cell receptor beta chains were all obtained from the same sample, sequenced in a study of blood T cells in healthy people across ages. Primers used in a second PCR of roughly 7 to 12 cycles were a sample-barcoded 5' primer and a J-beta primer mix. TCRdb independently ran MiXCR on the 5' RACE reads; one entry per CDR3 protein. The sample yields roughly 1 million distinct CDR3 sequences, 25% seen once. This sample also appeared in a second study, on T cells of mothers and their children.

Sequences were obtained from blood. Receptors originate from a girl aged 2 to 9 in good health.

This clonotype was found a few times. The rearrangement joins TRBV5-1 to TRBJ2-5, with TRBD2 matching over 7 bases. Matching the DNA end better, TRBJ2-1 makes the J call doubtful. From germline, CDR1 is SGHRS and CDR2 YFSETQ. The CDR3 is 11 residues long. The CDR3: CASSEAGVQFF. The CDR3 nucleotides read TGCGCCAGCAGTGAGGCGGGAGTGCAGTTCTTC.

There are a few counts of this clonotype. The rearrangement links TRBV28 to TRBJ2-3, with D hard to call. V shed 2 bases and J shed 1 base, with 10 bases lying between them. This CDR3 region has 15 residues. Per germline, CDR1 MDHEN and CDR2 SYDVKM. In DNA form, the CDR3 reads TGTGCCAGCAGTTTAGGGTGGGGTCGCACAGATACGCAGTATTTT. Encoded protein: CASSLGWGRTDTQYF. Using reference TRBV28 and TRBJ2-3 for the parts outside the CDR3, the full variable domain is DVKVTQSSRYLVKRTGEKVFLECVQDMDHENMFWYRQDPGLGLRLIYFSYDVKMKEKGDIPEGYSVSREKKERFSLILESASTNQTSMYLCASSLGWGRTDTQYFGPGTRLTVL.

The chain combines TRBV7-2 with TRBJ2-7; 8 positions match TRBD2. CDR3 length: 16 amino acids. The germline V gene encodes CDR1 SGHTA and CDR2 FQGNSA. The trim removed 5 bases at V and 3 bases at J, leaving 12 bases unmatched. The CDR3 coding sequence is TGTGCCAGCAGCGCAATGCTAGCGGGCGGACTCTACGAGCAGTACTTC. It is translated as CASSAMLAGGLYEQYF.

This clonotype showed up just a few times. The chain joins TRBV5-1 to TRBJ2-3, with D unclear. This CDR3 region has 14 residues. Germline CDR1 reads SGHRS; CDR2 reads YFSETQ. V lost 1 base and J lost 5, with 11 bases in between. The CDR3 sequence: CASSLTDTEDTQYF. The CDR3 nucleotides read TGCGCCAGCAGCTTGACAGATACGGAAGATACGCAGTATTTT.

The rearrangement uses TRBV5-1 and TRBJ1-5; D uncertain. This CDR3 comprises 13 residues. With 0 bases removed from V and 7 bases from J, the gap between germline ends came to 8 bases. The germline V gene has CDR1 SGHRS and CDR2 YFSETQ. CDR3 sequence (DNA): TGCGCCAGCAGCTTGGATGTAAGGCAGCCCCAGCATTTT. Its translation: CASSLDVRQPQHF.

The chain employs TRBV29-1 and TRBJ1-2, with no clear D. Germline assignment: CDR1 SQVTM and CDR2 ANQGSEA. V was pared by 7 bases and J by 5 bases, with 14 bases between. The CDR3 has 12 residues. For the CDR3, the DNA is TGCAGCGCTTGGAGAGGGTATTATGGCTACACCTTC. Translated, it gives CSAWRGYYGYTF. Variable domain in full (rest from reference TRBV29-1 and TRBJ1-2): SAVISQKPSRDICQRGTSLTIQCQVDSQVTMMFWYRQQPGQSLTLIATANQGSEATYESGFVIDKFPISRPNLTFSTLTVSNMSPEDSSIYLCSAWRGYYGYTFGSGTRLTVV.

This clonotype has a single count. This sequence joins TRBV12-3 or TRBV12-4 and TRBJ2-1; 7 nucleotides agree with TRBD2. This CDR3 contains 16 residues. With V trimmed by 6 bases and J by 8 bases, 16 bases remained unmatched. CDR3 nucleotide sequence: TGTGCCAGCAGACATTATCAGGACGGGAGGAGGGATGAGCAGTTCTTC. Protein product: CASRHYQDGRRDEQFF.

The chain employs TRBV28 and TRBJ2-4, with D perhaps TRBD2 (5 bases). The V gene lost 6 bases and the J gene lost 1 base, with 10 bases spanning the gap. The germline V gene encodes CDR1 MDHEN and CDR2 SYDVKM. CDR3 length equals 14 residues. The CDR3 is CASRAPGAKNIQYF. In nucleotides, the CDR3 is TGTGCCAGCAGGGCCCCGGGGGCCAAAAACATTCAGTACTTC.

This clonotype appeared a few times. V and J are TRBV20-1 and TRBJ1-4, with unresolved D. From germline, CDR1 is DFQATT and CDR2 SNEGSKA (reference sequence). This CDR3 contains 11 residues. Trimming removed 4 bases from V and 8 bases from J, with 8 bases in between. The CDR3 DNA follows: TGCAGTGCTACCCCGAGCGAAAAACTGTTTTTT. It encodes CSATPSEKLFF.

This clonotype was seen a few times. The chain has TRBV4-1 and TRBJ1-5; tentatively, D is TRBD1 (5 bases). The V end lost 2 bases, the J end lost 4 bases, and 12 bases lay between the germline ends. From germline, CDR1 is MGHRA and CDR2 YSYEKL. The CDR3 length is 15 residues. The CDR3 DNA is TGCGCCAGCAGCCAACCGGGGCCCGGGAATCAGCCCCAGCATTTT. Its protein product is CASSQPGPGNQPQHF.

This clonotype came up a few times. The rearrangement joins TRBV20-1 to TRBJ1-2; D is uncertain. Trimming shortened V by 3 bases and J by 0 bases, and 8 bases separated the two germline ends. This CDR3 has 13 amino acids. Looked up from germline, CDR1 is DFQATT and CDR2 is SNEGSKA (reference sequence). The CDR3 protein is CSASTSSNYGYTF. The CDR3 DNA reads TGCAGTGCTAGTACCAGTTCTAACTATGGCTACACCTTC.

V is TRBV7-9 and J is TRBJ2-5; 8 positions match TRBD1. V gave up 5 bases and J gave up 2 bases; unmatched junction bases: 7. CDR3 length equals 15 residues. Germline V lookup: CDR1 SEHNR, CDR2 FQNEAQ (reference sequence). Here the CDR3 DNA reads TGTGCCAGCAGCCGAACGACAGGGGTACAAGAGACCCAGTACTTC. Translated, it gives CASSRTTGVQETQYF.